A few counts support the clone carrying this T cell receptor beta chain. Its antigen is not identified. As to time point: newly diagnosed GD, antithyroid drugs for less than 3 months. PBMCs were the source of the RNA used for TCR sequencing. The V and J ends lost 6 bases and 0 bases respectively, with 14 bases between them. The germline V gene has CDR1 SGHVS and CDR2 FNYEAQ. The CDR3 has 15 residues. The record originates from a study of regulatory T cells in long-lasting Graves disease. Study conclusions and caveats: Having few samples may have compromised the accuracy.

CDR3 regions were amplified by Arm-PCR using iRepertoire HTBI primers to build TCR beta libraries. One entry per CDR3 protein results from TCRdb running MiXCR on the multiplex PCR reads. The sample has over 500,000 distinct CDR3 sequences, roughly 16% seen once. The same specimen was also included in a second study, on T cells in Graves' hyperthyroidism and ophthalmopathy. That work states: No ophthalmopathy progression within 18 months constituted stable Graves' hyperthyroidism. First-round RT-PCR of the TCR CDR3 relied on the HTBI primer set. Most thyroid clonotypes with frequency above 0.001 were detected in blood.

Sequenced material: peripheral blood mononuclear cells (PBMCs), taken at new diagnosis, from a patient treated with antithyroid drugs. V and J are TRBV7-6 and TRBJ1-1; D gene ambiguous. The origin of this receptor is a woman in her twenties or thirties with Graves disease. The CDR3 DNA reads as TGTGCCAGCAGTCCCAGGCTAGGCGTGAACACTGAAGCTTTCTTT. Translating gives CASSPRLGVNTEAFF.